This T cell receptor beta chain was identified in a study of T cells expressing NK-cell markers. Study-wide context: CD3+CD56+NKG2C+, CD3+CD56+NKG2C- and CD3+CD56-NKG2C+ T cells, once sorted, supplied the TCR beta repertoires. Whole-study findings and limits: In roughly 6 donors, dominant CD3+CD56+NKG2C+ clones formed about 1.0-7.5% of CD8+ cells.

Germline lookup yields CDR1 MGHDK and CDR2 SYGVNS. The CDR3 spans 13 residues. TCRdb reprocessed the 5' RACE reads and keeps a single row for each CDR3 protein, giving no DNA. The sample data list about 260,000 distinct CDR3 sequences. A word on this clonotype: Its antigen is not known.

The receptor comes from a man between 18 and 29 years old in good health. J is TRBJ2-1 and V is TRBV25-1; TCRdb proposes TRBD2, but this gene call is untestable without DNA. Sequencing was carried out using blood T cells: a sorted CD56 or NKG2C T cell subset, CD4+ or CD8+ T cells, or bulk PBMC T cells (not recorded which). Here the CDR3 reads CASTESGRGEQFF.